The 5 T cell receptor beta chains below all came from one sample that was sequenced in a study of blood T cell repertoires in COVID-19. Clones were sequenced by immunoSEQ multiplex PCR, and TCRdb holds only the in-frame ones, with some missing. The sample carries over 600,000 clones, over 80% recorded once. Sequenced material: peripheral blood. These receptor sequences come from a woman aged 18-29 years with acute or convalescent COVID-19.

This sequence joins TRBV24-1 and TRBJ2-1; 7 nucleotides align to TRBD1. CDR1 and CDR2 from the germline V gene are KGHDR and SFDVKD. After removal of 7 bases from V and 6 bases from J, the junction contained 8 bases not matched to a gene. The CDR3 covers 14 residues. The CDR3 here is CATSDATGVNEQFF. CDR3 nucleotides: TGTGCCACCAGCGACGCAACAGGGGTCAATGAGCAGTTCTTC.

This clone was seen once. The chain has TRBV19 and TRBJ2-4; 8 bases match TRBD1. The CDR3 covers 14 residues. Losses at the gene ends were 8 bases for V and 6 bases for J; bases not matched to a gene: 9. Germline V gene data show CDR1 as LNHDA and CDR2 as SQIVND (reference sequence). The CDR3 region has the DNA TGTGCCAGTGGATACAGGGGGGCTGGAAACATTCAGTACTTC. This translates into CASGYRGAGNIQYF.

J is TRBJ1-6 and V is TRBV5-4, with a tentative D call TRBD1 (5 bases). Germline V CDR1 and CDR2: SGHNT, YYREEE (reference sequence). The V end was cut by 2 bases, the J end by 8 bases, with 11 bases between. The CDR3 has 14 amino acids. CDR3 residues: CASSLRTRDSPLHF. As DNA, the CDR3 is TGTGCCAGCAGCTTAAGGACAAGGGATTCACCCCTCCACTTT.

V is TRBV5-1 and J is TRBJ1-1, with D tentatively TRBD1 (5 bases). This CDR3 has 15 residues. CDR1 is SGHRS, CDR2 YFSETQ, per germline. With 2 bases removed from V and 5 bases from J, the gap between germline ends came to 16 bases. CDR3 coding DNA: TGCGCCAGCAGCTTACATGGGGGGAGGAGAACTGAAGCTTTCTTT. Its protein is CASSLHGGRRTEAFF.

Details on this clone: The sample has other DNA sequences that encode this CDR3 too. This chain links TRBV30 with TRBJ1-5; D unclear. The CDR3 loop spans 14 amino acids. CDR1 GTSNPN and CDR2 SVGIG come from the germline V gene (reference sequence). The V end was cut by 0 bases, the J end by 4 bases, with 10 bases between. CDR3 in amino acids: CAWSVRGFNQPQHF. The CDR3 DNA follows: TGTGCCTGGAGTGTACGCGGGTTTAATCAGCCCCAGCATTTT.